Detailed here is one T cell receptor beta chain. Its antigen is unknown. Calling Graves' hyperthyroidism stable meant ophthalmopathy did not progress within 18 months. Hyperthyroidism had been newly diagnosed in patients aged 18 to 65, and its duration was under 2 months. Diagnoses rested on clinical symptoms, serum thyroxine and TRAb, thyroid ultrasound and orbital computed tomography. The CDR3 consists of 15 residues. V was pared by 6 bases and J by 7 bases, with 21 bases between. In germline, CDR1 is DFQATT, CDR2 SNEGSKA (reference sequence). This record comes from a study of T cells in Graves' hyperthyroidism and ophthalmopathy. General observations from the study: The model forecast ophthalmopathy, anticipating it by a median around 6.4 months before onset.

RNA transcripts gave rise to amplified TCR beta CDR3 regions. In the first-round RT-PCR of the TCR CDR3, the HTBI primer set was used. TCRdb reanalysed the multiplex PCR reads using MiXCR and keeps one entry per CDR3 protein. In the table there are 500,000 to 750,000 distinct CDR3 sequences, around 46% of which are singletons. The chain is built from TRBV20-1 and TRBJ2-2, with D maybe TRBD2 (6 bases). This sequence was found in a woman younger than 30 with Graves' hyperthyroidism. The sequenced material came from peripheral blood or thyroid tissue (not recorded which). The CDR3 bases are TGCAGTGCCCGATCTACGGAGGGAGCGGTCGGGGAGCTGTTTTTT. Translated: CSARSTEGAVGELFF.